The entry below gives a single T cell receptor (beta chain) sequence along with its context. Related graft donors supplied nonmyeloablative bone marrow transplants, and mixed chimerism was transient. Some clones are missing from TCRdb's copy, which holds only in-frame ones; the method was immunoSEQ multiplex PCR. The table lists 81,000 or so clones, 90% to 95% of them singletons. The CDR3 loop spans 14 amino acids. The V gene's germline CDR1 is SGHTA and CDR2 FQGNSA. Trimming cost V 5 bases and J 3 bases; bases outside gene matches: 5. This sample is part of a study of Tregs in tolerant kidney transplant recipients.

This clonotype originated in a human patient who received a combined kidney and bone marrow transplant. Some T cells may trace back to the graft donor. This specimen was CD4+ T cells from blood (PBMCs), taken 24 months after the transplant. The gene calls are TRBV7-2 and TRBJ2-7, with TRBD1 identical over 9 bases. Here the CDR3 reads CASSPRQGVYEQYF. The CDR3 coding sequence is TGTGCCAGCAGCCCACGACAGGGGGTCTACGAGCAGTACTTC. Complete variable domain (other parts from reference TRBV7-2 and TRBJ2-7): GAGVSQSPSNKVTEKGKDVELRCDPISGHTALYWYRQSLGQGLEFLIYFQGNSAPDKSGLPSDRFSAERTGGSVSTLTIQRTQQEDSAVYLCASSPRQGVYEQYFGPGTRLTVT.